Listed here are 9 T cell receptor beta chains from one sample, sequenced in a study of blood T cell repertoires in COVID-19. Data came from immunoSEQ multiplex PCR; TCRdb stores just in-frame clones and leaves some out. The table shows around 150,000 clones, with about 86% occurring only once. What was sequenced was peripheral blood. The receptors stem from a man aged 60-69 years with acute or convalescent COVID-19.

The rearrangement uses TRBV7-2 and TRBJ2-7, with 7 bases that match TRBD2. Germline values: CDR1 SGHTA, CDR2 FQGNSA. CDR3 size: 15 residues. The V and J ends lost 0 bases and 2 bases, in that order; junction bases with no gene match: 4. The DNA of the CDR3 is TGTGCCAGCAGCTTAGCGGTGGGAGGGCCCTACGAGCAGTACTTC. It encodes CASSLAVGGPYEQYF. The variable domain in full, with the rest retrieved from reference TRBV7-2 and TRBJ2-7, is GAGVSQSPSNKVTEKGKDVELRCDPISGHTALYWYRQSLGQGLEFLIYFQGNSAPDKSGLPSDRFSAERTGGSVSTLTIQRTQQEDSAVYLCASSLAVGGPYEQYFGPGTRLTVT.

The V and J genes are TRBV27 and TRBJ1-5; D is possibly TRBD1 (5 bases). Germline V lookup: CDR1 MNHEY, CDR2 SMNVEV (reference sequence). The CDR3 spans 18 residues. V dropped 5 bases and J dropped 3 bases, with 23 bases sitting between them. CDR3 region: CASSPIRVSTSSNQPQHF. In DNA, the CDR3 is TGTGCCAGCAGTCCAATCAGGGTTTCGACGTCATCCAATCAGCCCCAGCATTTT.

The rearrangement links TRBV19 to TRBJ2-1; 8 positions match TRBD1. With 2 bases clipped from V and 5 bases from J, the junction kept 14 bases outside the gene matches. Per germline, CDR1 LNHDA and CDR2 SQIVND (reference sequence). The CDR3 is made up of 18 amino acids. This CDR3 is CASSIRGSAQGAHNEQFF. CDR3 coding DNA: TGTGCCAGTAGTATAAGGGGTTCGGCGCAGGGGGCACACAATGAGCAGTTCTTC.

V and J are TRBV5-1 and TRBJ2-2; TRBD2 matches at 11 bases. Germline assignment: CDR1 SGHRS and CDR2 YFSETQ. CDR3 length equals 16 residues. V shed 3 bases and J 5 bases; nucleotides not matched to a gene: 6. This CDR3 is CASSSGTSGRTGELFF. The CDR3, as DNA: TGCGCCAGCAGCTCGGGAACTAGCGGGAGAACCGGGGAGCTGTTTTTT.

J is TRBJ1-1 and V is TRBV30; TRBD1 matches 9 bases. CDR1 is GTSNPN, CDR2 SVGIG, per germline (reference sequence). The CDR3 has 15 amino acids. V shed 2 bases, J shed 0 bases, and the junction held 4 bases outside the gene matches. The DNA of the CDR3 is TGTGCCTGGAGTCACGGGACAGGGATGAACACTGAAGCTTTCTTT. Residues: CAWSHGTGMNTEAFF.

This sequence joins TRBV27 and TRBJ2-7; 14 bases line up with TRBD2. The CDR3 totals 12 residues. V was clipped by 10 bases and J by 7 bases; unmatched bases: 3. Germline CDR1 reads MNHEY; CDR2 reads SMNVEV (reference sequence). CDR3 sequence reads: CATWTSGREQYF. The CDR3 DNA is TGTGCCACCTGGACTAGCGGGAGGGAGCAGTACTTC.

This chain links TRBV5-1 with TRBJ2-7, with TRBD2 identical over 14 bases. The CDR3 is made up of 15 amino acids. V shed 4 bases, J shed 5 bases, and the junction held 5 bases outside the gene matches. CDR1 SGHRS and CDR2 YFSETQ come from the germline V gene. The CDR3 spells CASSPGLAGVNEQYF. CDR3 nucleotide sequence: TGCGCCAGCAGCCCGGGACTAGCGGGAGTTAACGAGCAGTACTTC.

J is TRBJ2-5 and V is TRBV14, with a possible D match to TRBD2 (6 bases). In germline, CDR1 is SGHDN, CDR2 FVKESK. CDR3 length: 18 residues. Trimming shortened V by 0 bases and J by 0 bases, and 17 bases separated the two germline ends. The CDR3 bases are TGTGCCAGCAGCCAAGATTCCAGGTTTCGGGAGTACCAAGAGACCCAGTACTTC. This gives the protein CASSQDSRFREYQETQYF.

V gene TRBV7-8 combines with J gene TRBJ1-6; 8 bases match TRBD1. The germline V gene encodes CDR1 SGHVS and CDR2 FQNEAQ. The CDR3 covers 15 residues. V lost 1 base and J lost 9; bases outside the gene matches: 5. CDR3 in amino acids: CASSLGAGGGSPLHF. For the CDR3, the DNA is TGTGCCAGCAGCTTAGGGGCAGGGGGCGGTTCACCCCTCCACTTT. Drawing the rest from reference TRBV7-8 and TRBJ1-6, the complete variable domain is GAGVSQSPRYKVAKRGQDVALRCDPISGHVSLFWYQQALGQGPEFLTYFQNEAQLDKSGLPSDRFFAERPEGSVSTLKIQRTQQEDSAVYLCASSLGAGGGSPLHFGNGTRLTVT.